The source of this T cell receptor (beta chain) is a study of regulatory T cells in long-lasting Graves disease (dated by TCRdb to the early 2020s). Notes on the research overall: Antithyroid drugs had been taken for less than 3 months by newly diagnosed Graves' disease patients. This study used TCR sequencing and RNA sequencing of peripheral blood to compare persistent Graves' disease patients against newly diagnosed Graves' disease patients. The study took place in China and was registered as a clinical trial. A total of roughly 35 samples underwent TCR sequencing: around 13 from persistent and about 20 from newly diagnosed Graves' disease patients.

The paper as a whole reports these results and caveats: The authors noted that the small sample size was a limitation that may lower accuracy. Sequencing and analysis were restricted to the TCR beta chain. TRBV28, TRBJ1-2 and TRBJ2-5 were preferentially used in persistent disease, while TRBV20-1 and TRBJ2-1 were favored in newly diagnosed disease. Only peripheral blood was studied, because thyroid tissue, the primary lesion, was inaccessible. A larger number of public clonotypes was shared among persistent patients (under 3,000) than among newly diagnosed patients (approximately 1,000). Compared with newly diagnosed patients, persistent Graves' disease patients had lower TCR Shannon entropy and fewer highly expanded clones, which suggests clonal expansion.

Sequences SGHKS (CDR1) and YYEKEE (CDR2) are obtained from the germline V gene (reference sequence). V trim: 4 bases; J trim: 10 bases; unmatched bases: 8. Including the terminal cysteine and phenylalanine, the CDR3 comprises 13 residues. The DNA shown is the 39-base CDR3, in frame from base 1. This specimen's time point label, per the study, means: newly diagnosed GD, antithyroid drugs for less than 3 months. For both TCR sequencing and RNA sequencing, RNA was extracted from PBMCs using TRIzol. The diagnosis of Graves' disease was made according to American Thyroid Association guidelines. Recruitment of patients was carried out at an endocrinology department in Xi'an, China. From each patient, around 9.3 milliliters of peripheral blood was collected into an EDTA anticoagulant tube. Ficoll Paque Plus density gradient separation was used to isolate PBMCs, and no further T cell sorting was performed. An Agilent 2100 Bioanalyzer and agarose gel were used to assess RNA quality, and a NanoDrop 2000 was used to measure RNA concentration.

The protocol used for the library was multiplex PCR. Sequencing relied on an Illumina HiSeq 4000. TCR beta libraries were built with iRepertoire HTBI primers and Arm-PCR amplification of CDR3 regions. PCR products were gel purified before sequencing. The authors processed their data as follows. A total of fewer than 80 TRBV and 14 TRBJ segments were identified across samples and were used for gene usage analysis of CDR3 amino acid clonotypes. Filtered high-quality paired reads were merged into contigs using COPE and FqMerger. Contigs were aligned with BLAST to IMGT TRBV, TRBD and TRBJ reference genes, and CDR3 was defined per IMGT. Any clonotype with a frequency above 0.1% was counted as a highly expanded clone. Shannon entropy served as the measure of repertoire diversity, while the Gini coefficient captured V-J evenness. A clonotype was considered public if more than one individual shared it. Through fastp at Q25 and MiXCR, TCRdb rebuilt clones from the public reads, retaining in-frame beta chains. Rows merge per CDR3 protein into single entries with the most common DNA and genes. These V and J calls are TCRdb output, not the study's own analysis. The sample table holds 300,000 to 400,000 distinct CDR3 sequences, of which approximately 15% were seen once. In total, the top ten clones hold just under 30% of the sample.

This clonotype was recorded once. The antigen it binds to is not known. Qualities for individual bases were not recorded, and no much larger clone is one base off. One read alone is a weak basis. The sample was also reused in another study, on T cells in Graves' hyperthyroidism and ophthalmopathy. The second study's authors report: Stable Graves' hyperthyroidism was defined as no progression to ophthalmopathy during 18 months of follow-up. The hyperthyroidism patients were between 18 and 65 years old and newly diagnosed, with a disease duration of less than 2 months. Any patient with an uncontrolled infection, another autoimmune disease, pregnancy or lactation was excluded. Diagnoses were established on the basis of clinical symptoms, serum thyroxine and TRAb, thyroid ultrasound, and orbital computed tomography. A first-round RT-PCR of the TCR CDR3 used the HTBI primer set with the Qiagen OneStep RT-PCR kit. Blood samples also contained most of the expanded thyroid clonotypes (frequency above 0.001), which suggests that blood repertoires may reflect thyroid immune responses. A model built on a 13 V-J signature distinguished ophthalmopathy from stable hyperthyroidism, reaching about 88% sensitivity and 81.08% specificity in cross-validation and 80%/75% in testing. During validation, the model predicted progression to ophthalmopathy a median of about 5.9 months ahead of onset, with roughly 65% sensitivity and 72.22% specificity. TCR V-J signatures able to tell the groups apart were searched for in a discovery cohort of around 95 patients, of whom 43 had Graves' ophthalmopathy and roughly 58 had stable Graves' hyperthyroidism. Whether ophthalmopathy could be predicted prospectively was tested in an independent validation cohort made up of approximately 19 hyperthyroidism patients plus 17 patients who later progressed to ophthalmopathy. The 75 to 100 discovery patients were divided at random into training and test sets in a 7:3 ratio. Thyroid tissue and blood T-cell repertoires from six Graves' hyperthyroidism patients were also compared in the study. Once sampling was done, hyperthyroidism patients were given methimazole at a starting dose of 30 mg daily, whereas ophthalmopathy patients were given high-dose intravenous methylprednisolone. Libraries were constructed in a second round of multiplex PCR, after which size selection and purification were performed. Libraries were sequenced paired-end with 100 bp reads on an Illumina HiSeq2000. SOAPnuke was used to process the raw data, with reads discarded if the reads contained adapters or uncalled bases, had a mean Phred below 15, or lacked an exact constant-primer or identifier match. COPE v1.2.5 was used to merge high-quality paired reads, and clonotypes were defined as unique nucleotide sequences. Clonotypes were aligned to IMGT TRBV, TRBD and TRBJ reference segments using MiTCR v1.1. Analysis was restricted to V-J combinations with a frequency above 0.0001, which covered roughly 99% of repertoires. A TCS score was defined as the ratio between F50 (clonal expansion) and ExV (chaos), using BLOSUM62-based TCRdist between CDR3 peptides within each V-J. Welch's t-statistics and random forest reduced 450 to 600 V-J features to roughly 13, which were used in a naive Bayes classifier (R e1071). No statistical method was used to set the sample size in advance, and investigators knew the group allocation. TCR Vbeta CDR3 sequencing of 130 to 150 peripheral blood samples (under 45 ophthalmopathy, 70 to 85 hyperthyroidism and around 17 progressor patients) is reported in the paper.

Sequenced here: peripheral blood mononuclear cells (PBMCs), sampled at new diagnosis, from a patient treated with antithyroid drugs. The chain joins TRBV5-5 to TRBJ1-1; TRBD1 agrees with 9 junctional bases. This sequence originates from a man aged 35-49 years with Graves disease. Donor details come from another sample of the same person, matched by shared clones. The DNA is as follows: TGTGCCAGCAGCGGGGACAGGGTTTCTACAGCTTTCTTT. Translated, this is CASSGDRVSTAFF.